A selection of T cell receptor beta chains follows, all from one sample in a study of blood T cells in healthy people across ages. TCRdb analysed the 5' RACE reads with MiXCR anew, one entry per CDR3 protein. The repertoire holds hundreds of thousands of distinct CDR3 sequences, less than 25% seen once, with roughly 9% in the top ten. These data are also associated with another study on T cells of mothers and their children.

Sequences were obtained from blood. Every receptor here comes from a boy younger than 18 in good health. Both conserved end residues are part of each CDR3. Fields, in order: V gene, clone size, J gene, D gene, CDR3 protein, CDR3 DNA. A D gene is named only where the DNA matches it firmly. The size of a clone is reported for some rows only, either as once, few or many, or as a class for expanded clones.

TRBV7-9	-	TRBJ2-3	-	CASSVRRNTDTQYF	TGTGCCAGCAGCGTGCGACGAAACACAGATACGCAGTATTTT
TRBV19	-	TRBJ1-4	-	CASSIWIRGLNEKLFF	TGTGCCAGTAGTATCTGGATCCGGGGCCTTAATGAAAAACTGTTTTTT
TRBV14	-	TRBJ2-1	TRBD1	CASSETGFSYNEQFF	TGTGCCAGCAGTGAGACAGGGTTCTCCTACAATGAGCAGTTCTTC
TRBV7-8	-	TRBJ2-7	TRBD1	CASSPPHRGLDEQYF	TGTGCCAGCAGCCCGCCGCACAGGGGGTTGGACGAGCAGTACTTC
TRBV6-1	-	TRBJ1-1	-	CASNGQRYTEAFF	TGTGCCAGCAACGGACAGCGGTACACTGAAGCTTTCTTT
TRBV29-1	few	TRBJ2-5	-	CSVEESLGLSKETQYF	TGCAGCGTTGAAGAGAGTCTAGGACTCTCTAAAGAGACCCAGTACTTC
TRBV4-3	-	TRBJ2-3	-	CASSQEQSDTQYF	TGCGCCAGCAGCCAAGAACAGTCAGATACGCAGTATTTT
TRBV20-1	-	TRBJ2-7	-	CSATQGTYEQYF	TGCAGTGCTACGCAGGGTACCTACGAGCAGTACTTC
TRBV2	-	TRBJ2-1	-	CASSVWPSSYNEQFF	TGTGCCAGCAGTGTATGGCCCAGCTCCTACAATGAGCAGTTCTTC
TRBV24-1	-	TRBJ2-3	-	CATSDGGGGSTDTQYF	TGTGCCACCAGTGATGGAGGAGGGGGGAGCACAGATACGCAGTATTTT
TRBV9	-	TRBJ1-1	TRBD1	CASSPGTVEAFF	TGTGCCAGCAGCCCGGGGACAGTCGAAGCTTTCTTT
TRBV20-1	many	TRBJ2-1	-	CSAYKINEQFF	TGCAGTGCTTATAAAATCAATGAGCAGTTCTTC
TRBV27	many	TRBJ2-6	-	CASSWTSGANVLTF	TGTGCCAGCAGTTGGACATCTGGGGCCAACGTCCTGACTTTC
TRBV27	-	TRBJ2-3	-	CASSLSADTQYF	TGTGCCAGCAGTTTATCGGCAGATACGCAGTATTTT
TRBV7-2	few	TRBJ1-3	-	CASTKALSGNTIYF	TGTGCCAGCACCAAGGCCCTCTCTGGAAACACCATATATTTT
TRBV7-9	-	TRBJ2-3	TRBD2	CASSTGTSGRPSTDTQYF	TGTGCCAGCAGCACCGGGACTAGCGGGAGGCCTAGCACAGATACGCAGTATTTT
TRBV7-2	-	TRBJ2-3	TRBD1	CASSQGALGTQYF	TGTGCCAGCAGCCAGGGGGCCCTTGGTACGCAGTATTTT
TRBV29-1	-	TRBJ2-3	-	CSVAPGTVNSDTQYF	TGCAGCGTTGCTCCCGGGACTGTCAACTCAGATACGCAGTATTTT
TRBV6-5	-	TRBJ1-2	-	CASNPSGRINYGYTF	TGTGCCAGCAACCCCAGTGGTAGGATAAACTATGGCTACACCTTC
TRBV27	-	TRBJ2-7	TRBD1	CASSLLDRAHYEQYF	TGTGCCAGCAGTTTGCTCGACAGGGCCCACTACGAGCAGTACTTC
TRBV4-3	-	TRBJ1-2	-	CASSQGIPPYGYTF	TGCGCCAGCAGCCAAGGGATTCCACCCTATGGCTACACCTTC
TRBV3-1	few	TRBJ1-2	-	CASSLGQRLNYGYTF	TGTGCCAGCAGCCTAGGACAGCGTCTCAACTATGGCTACACCTTC
TRBV20-1	-	TRBJ2-1	-	CSARETIPAAEQFF	TGCAGTGCTAGAGAGACCATCCCGGCGGCTGAGCAGTTCTTC
TRBV29-1	-	TRBJ2-3	-	CSVDGRGSTDTQYF	TGCAGCGTTGATGGGCGGGGATCCACAGATACGCAGTATTTT
TRBV6-1	many	TRBJ1-1	TRBD1	CASSGGQWNTEAFF	TGTGCCAGCAGTGGGGGACAGTGGAACACTGAAGCTTTCTTT
TRBV15	-	TRBJ1-1	-	CATSRNTNTEAFF	TGTGCCACCAGCCGAAATACCAACACTGAAGCTTTCTTT
TRBV18	-	TRBJ1-2	-	CASSPRGSDGYTF	TGTGCCAGCTCACCTCGGGGTTCTGACGGCTACACCTTC
TRBV7-2	-	TRBJ1-1	-	CASSHGGAVNTEAFF	TGTGCCAGCAGCCACGGAGGGGCGGTGAACACTGAAGCTTTCTTT
TRBV4-1	-	TRBJ2-5	TRBD2	CASSQRLAGLQETQYF	TGCGCCAGCAGCCAAAGACTAGCGGGGCTCCAAGAGACCCAGTACTTC
TRBV29-1	-	TRBJ2-5	TRBD1	CSGRTGVAETQYF	TGCAGCGGGAGGACAGGGGTGGCGGAGACCCAGTACTTC
TRBV7-2	many	TRBJ2-5	-	CASSLERQETQYF	TGCGCCAGCAGCTTGGAAAGGCAAGAGACCCAGTACTTC
TRBV27	few	TRBJ2-7	-	CASSLSGIPSYEQYF	TGTGCCAGCAGTTTATCCGGCATTCCCTCCTACGAGCAGTACTTC
TRBV7-2	-	TRBJ2-5	TRBD2	CASSSGLATETQYF	TGTGCCAGCAGCTCCGGACTAGCCACAGAGACCCAGTACTTC
TRBV7-2	-	TRBJ1-5	TRBD1	CASSLIKGQSNQPQHF	TGTGCCAGCAGCTTAATAAAGGGACAGTCAAATCAGCCCCAGCATTTT
TRBV30	-	TRBJ2-3	-	CAWTEGAGTDTQYF	TGTGCCTGGACGGAGGGGGCAGGCACAGATACGCAGTATTTT
TRBV7-2	-	TRBJ2-1	TRBD2	CASGLAGGAYSEQFF	TGTGCCAGCGGACTAGCGGGAGGCGCCTACAGTGAGCAGTTCTTC
TRBV7-6	-	TRBJ2-7	-	CASSSNRVPYEQYF	TGTGCCAGCAGCTCAAACAGGGTCCCCTACGAGCAGTACTTC
TRBV7-2	few	TRBJ2-2	TRBD1	CASSRDRANTGELFF	TGTGCCAGCAGCCGGGACAGGGCGAACACCGGGGAGCTGTTTTTT
TRBV20-1	-	TRBJ2-5	-	CSAGGGPPRETQYF	TGCAGTGCTGGAGGGGGGCCCCCGAGGGAGACCCAGTACTTC
TRBV29-1	few	TRBJ1-1	-	CSVEVQGGNTEAFF	TGCAGCGTTGAGGTACAGGGAGGGAACACTGAAGCTTTCTTT
TRBV14	-	TRBJ2-5	-	CASSQFQETQCF	TGTGCCAGCAGCCAATTCCAAGAGACCCAGTGCTTC
TRBV11-2	-	TRBJ2-1	-	CASSHAGTLNEQFF	TGCGCCAGCAGCCATGCCGGGACCCTCAATGAGCAGTTCTTC
TRBV28	few	TRBJ2-3	TRBD1	CASSFQGALDTQYF	TGTGCCAGCAGTTTCCAGGGGGCATTAGATACGCAGTATTTT
TRBV20-1	few	TRBJ2-4	-	CSARPETTRNIQYF	TGCAGTGCTAGACCCGAAACGACCCGGAACATTCAGTACTTC
TRBV7-2	few	TRBJ2-5	-	CASSFQGGRETQYF	TGTGCCAGCAGCTTTCAGGGTGGCCGAGAGACCCAGTACTTC
TRBV28	-	TRBJ2-5	-	CASSITLMGTQYF	TGTGCCAGCAGCATAACCCTGATGGGGACCCAGTACTTC
TRBV29-1	few	TRBJ2-7	TRBD1	CSVGDSPYEQYF	TGCAGCGTTGGGGACAGTCCCTACGAGCAGTACTTC
TRBV7-2	few	TRBJ2-5	-	CASSLEVGTQYF	TGTGCCAGCAGCTTAGAGGTCGGGACCCAGTACTTC
TRBV2	few	TRBJ2-7	-	CARSLGPTYEQYF	TGTGCCAGGTCCTTGGGGCCGACCTACGAGCAGTACTTC
TRBV28	-	TRBJ2-7	-	CASSPSGRGSYEQYF	TGTGCCAGCAGCCCGTCCGGCAGGGGTTCCTACGAGCAGTACTTC
TRBV28	-	TRBJ1-4	-	CASSTGGANEKLFF	TGTGCCAGCAGTACAGGCGGGGCTAATGAAAAACTGTTTTTT